The rows below give T cell receptor beta chains drawn from one sample of a study of type 1 regulatory T cells. TCRdb used MiXCR to reprocess the reads, holding one entry per CDR3 protein. This sample has about 74,000 distinct CDR3 sequences, with around 57% found just once. Antigen specificity for these receptors is unknown. The sample taken for sequencing was cultured T cells, either the whole culture or a sorted T cell fraction (not recorded which). These TCRs come from a human donor in good health. The CDR3 runs from the conserved cysteine through the conserved F or W. D genes are given only for firm matches. The size field is filled for only some rows; it gives once, few, many or a size class.

TRBJ2-4	14	-	-	TRBV4-1	CASSQVGFKNIQYF	TGCGCCAGCAGCCAAGTTGGCTTCAAAAACATTCAGTACTTC
TRBJ2-1	24	-	-	TRBV21-1	CASSKVGPRLWGSRGTSGYNEQFF	TGTGCCAGCAGCAAAGTGGGACCCCGTCTCTGGGGATCAAGGGGGACTAGCGGTTACAATGAGCAGTTCTTC
TRBJ2-1	15	-	TRBD2	TRBV6-1	CASSANSGNNNEQFF	TGTGCCAGCAGCGCTAATAGCGGGAATAACAATGAGCAGTTCTTC
TRBJ1-3	16	once	-	TRBV9	CASSVGQVDSGNTIYF	TGTGCCAGCAGCGTAGGACAGGTTGACTCTGGAAACACCATATATTTT
TRBJ2-1	14	few	-	TRBV29-1	CSVPAPSSYNEQFF	TGCAGCGTTCCAGCACCTTCCTCCTACAATGAGCAGTTCTTC
TRBJ1-1	13	-	-	TRBV2	CASSAGPNTEAFF	TGTGCCAGCAGCGCGGGGCCAAACACTGAAGCTTTCTTT
TRBJ1-1	15	-	-	TRBV6-2/TRBV6-3	CASSSGEVRNTEAFF	TGTGCCAGCAGTTCTGGGGAAGTACGAAACACTGAAGCTTTCTTT
TRBJ2-2	12	-	TRBD2	TRBV5-1	CASGRGTGGLFF	TGCGCCAGCGGGAGGGGCACCGGGGGGCTGTTTTTT
TRBJ2-5	13	-	-	TRBV5-4	CASSRGQQETQYF	TGTGCCAGCAGCCGCGGACAACAAGAGACCCAGTACTTC
TRBJ2-1	16	-	-	TRBV7-8	CASRPGSGSSYNEQFF	TGTGCCAGCAGACCGGGGTCGGGGAGCTCCTACAATGAGCAGTTCTTC
TRBJ2-1	16	-	TRBD1	TRBV9	CASSVGSGGDSGEQFF	TGTGCCAGCAGCGTAGGATCAGGGGGTGACAGTGGTGAGCAGTTCTTC
TRBJ1-6	14	few	-	TRBV12-3/TRBV12-4	CASSLLAAGSPLHF	TGTGCCAGCAGTCTCCTTGCCGCTGGATCACCCCTCCACTTT
TRBJ2-3	17	-	TRBD2	TRBV12-3/TRBV12-4	CASSLRGLAGEGGTQYF	TGTGCCAGCAGTTTAAGGGGACTAGCGGGAGAAGGCGGTACGCAGTATTTT
TRBJ1-4	13	-	-	TRBV11-2	CASSLDPPEKLFF	TGTGCCAGCAGCTTAGATCCCCCCGAAAAACTGTTTTTT
TRBJ1-5	16	many	-	TRBV27	CASSPTGGYSNQPQHF	TGTGCCAGCAGTCCCACTGGGGGCTATAGCAATCAGCCCCAGCATTTT
TRBJ2-1	13	-	-	TRBV6-5	CASSTSRRGEQFF	TGTGCCAGCAGTACAAGCCGTCGGGGTGAGCAGTTCTTC
TRBJ2-1	18	-	-	TRBV20-1	CSAKGRGKTQSSYNEQFF	TGCAGTGCTAAGGGTCGGGGAAAAACCCAGAGCTCCTACAATGAGCAGTTCTTC
TRBJ2-5	15	-	TRBD2	TRBV7-2	CASSLNAGGVETQYF	TGTGCCAGCAGCTTGAATGCGGGAGGAGTGGAGACCCAGTACTTC
TRBJ2-1	11	-	-	TRBV10-3	CAISEMREQFF	TGTGCCATCAGTGAAATGAGGGAACAGTTCTTC
TRBJ2-7	13	-	-	TRBV20-1	CSAQRQETYEQYF	TGCAGTGCCCAAAGACAGGAAACCTACGAGCAGTACTTC
TRBJ2-7	15	-	TRBD1	TRBV18	CASSTDRGRIDEQYF	TGTGCCAGCTCAACGGACAGGGGGCGCATCGACGAGCAGTACTTC
TRBJ2-3	14	-	TRBD2	TRBV6-1	CASSERRGTDTQYF	TGTGCCAGCAGTGAAAGGCGGGGGACAGATACGCAGTATTTT